The TCR beta chain described here comes from a study of metastatic and nonmetastatic thyroid tumors. Study-wide context: Across blood and tumor or nodule tissue, repertoires from malignant and benign thyroid patients were compared with one another.

Overall study results and limits: For both blood and tumor, malignant thyroid tumors reportedly showed significantly higher TCR beta diversity than benign nodules did.

Ahead of thyroid surgery, no patient had received treatment of any kind. In the original analysis: It was from CDR3 differences across clinicopathological groups that a distant-metastasis classifier for papillary thyroid cancer was built. TCRdb re-called clones from the PCR reads using MiXCR. The V and J calls were determined by TCRdb, not by the authors. The sample records roughly 40,000 clones, roughly 15% being singletons. This clone was seen a handful of times. Antigen unknown. With a much larger clone just one base away, this may be a read error. Additional DNA sequences in this sample encode the identical CDR3. The J segment lost 4 bases and the V segment lost 6 bases, leaving 5 bases of the junction unmatched. The germline V gene has CDR1 DFQATT and CDR2 SNEGSKA (reference sequence). This CDR3 has 13 residues.

This TCR derives from a female donor with papillary thyroid cancer or a benign thyroid nodule (not recorded which). Some clones in this sample may be carry-over from other donors' samples. V usage is TRBV20-1 and J usage is TRBJ2-5, with 10 positions matching TRBD1. The material sequenced was blood. Here the CDR3 reads CSAKDRGPETQYF. The CDR3 DNA reads as TGCAGTGCCAAAGACAGGGGGCCAGAGACCCAGTACTTC.